This T cell receptor beta chain originates from a study of beta chain features in type 1 diabetes (dated by TCRdb to the late 2010s). With respect to the entire study: No differences in mean age, gender distribution, total cell number or subset yield were found between patients and healthy donors. A total of some 100,000,000 sorted cells were examined across all samples, and a strong correlation was observed between cell number per subset and RNA yield. The study compared TCRB repertoires of sorted circulating CD4+ T cell subsets between recently diagnosed type 1 diabetes patients and matched healthy donors. Naive and central memory subsets were obtained from all 30 or so donors, but regulatory and stem cell-like memory subsets were isolated from only 8 patients and roughly eight healthy donors.

The entire isolated RNA was reverse transcribed using the High Capacity cDNA Reverse Transcription Kit, and thus expressed TCRB transcripts were sequenced. Deep immunoSEQ sequencing was applied to naive, central memory and regulatory T cell samples, giving an average of roughly 3.5 million total reads per sample. After sorted cells were lysed in RLT buffer, RNA was extracted with DNase-treated RNeasy Micro or Mini kits, with the choice depending on cell number. To prevent cross-contamination, each cell subset was processed individually, whereas patient and healthy donor samples were processed jointly. Using the immunoSEQ multiplex PCR, TCRB sequences were amplified from cDNA into 87-bp fragments spanning the CDR3 region. Sequencing of the amplicons was performed on the Illumina HiSeq platform. Per the source publication's procedure: PCR bias was computationally corrected using synthetic template baselines, reads within Hamming distance 2 were collapsed, and singletons that could not be merged were discarded. Reads were aligned against IMGT to assign V, D and J genes, CDR3 length and insertions or deletions at six rearrangement sites. Within each subset, clonotype counts were normalized to the number of sorted cells before true diversity and Gini coefficients were calculated with the tcR R package. The overlap coefficient, calculated on TCRB nucleotide sequences, was used to quantify repertoire sharing. Out-of-frame TCRB sequences from naive cells were analyzed to stand in for the pre-selection repertoire. TCRdb obtained this table from immuneACCESS and retained in-frame rearrangements with V and J assigned. These tables miss some clones; where compared with another copy, unresolved V genes account for less than half of the shortfall, and the remainder is unexplained. V and J calls plus clone size are reproduced from that table; the DNA served to infer D and trimming. This sample holds 810,000 or so clones; under 20% were observed only once. The ten largest clones take up 0.023% of the sample.

Overall results and qualifications from the work: Fewer insertions and more nucleotide deletions at VDJ recombination sites were observed in patients with type 1 diabetes, implying thymic rearrangement abnormalities. Type 1 diabetes patients showed a moderate but significant shortening of TCRB CDR3 length in all four CD4+ subsets. PCR may preferentially amplify shorter templates, but because patient and control samples were amplified and corrected together, any resulting skew would affect both groups equally. Naive, central memory and regulatory TCRB repertoires appeared to be more similar among patients than among healthy donors. Because small numbers of individuals were included in the HLA sub-analyses, any influence of HLA type on TCRB rearrangement was left unresolved. Because cDNA was sequenced instead of genomic DNA, highly expressing activated cells could be over-represented, though the groups showed no difference in activation or CD3 levels.

In its sample, this clone was seen a few times. Its antigen is not yet known. Base qualities are missing; no much larger clone stands one base away. CDR1 and CDR2 (SNHLY, FYNNEI) derive from the germline V gene. The cysteine opens and the phenylalanine closes a CDR3 of 13 amino acids. The entry retains the CDR3 DNA only, 39 bases that are in frame from base 1. V and J are truncated by 3 bases and 4 bases respectively, leaving an intervening sequence of 10 bases. Each donor gave one peripheral blood draw, around 100 mL on average, collected into heparinised tubes. Using a panel that included CD45RO, CCR7, CD25, CD127, CD95 and CD27, naive, central memory, regulatory and stem cell-like memory CD4+ T cells were sorted on a BD FACSAria II. Purity was above 95% for every sorted population. PBMCs were separated immediately by Lymphoprep density gradient centrifugation and were stained directly, without being cultured. So that batch effects would be minimized, each experiment stained and sorted samples in pairs, pairing one healthy donor with one patient.

The clonotype originates from a woman between 18 and 29 years old in good health. The sequenced material came from naive CD4+ T cells from blood. What the cell subset or site label conveys for this sample: true naive CD4+ T cells. The V and J segments used are TRBV2 and TRBJ2-7; the D gene is perhaps TRBD1, from 5 matching bases. The sequence in DNA is TGTGCCAGCAGTGAGGGGCCCAGGTACGAGCAGTACTTC. This translates into CASSEGPRYEQYF.